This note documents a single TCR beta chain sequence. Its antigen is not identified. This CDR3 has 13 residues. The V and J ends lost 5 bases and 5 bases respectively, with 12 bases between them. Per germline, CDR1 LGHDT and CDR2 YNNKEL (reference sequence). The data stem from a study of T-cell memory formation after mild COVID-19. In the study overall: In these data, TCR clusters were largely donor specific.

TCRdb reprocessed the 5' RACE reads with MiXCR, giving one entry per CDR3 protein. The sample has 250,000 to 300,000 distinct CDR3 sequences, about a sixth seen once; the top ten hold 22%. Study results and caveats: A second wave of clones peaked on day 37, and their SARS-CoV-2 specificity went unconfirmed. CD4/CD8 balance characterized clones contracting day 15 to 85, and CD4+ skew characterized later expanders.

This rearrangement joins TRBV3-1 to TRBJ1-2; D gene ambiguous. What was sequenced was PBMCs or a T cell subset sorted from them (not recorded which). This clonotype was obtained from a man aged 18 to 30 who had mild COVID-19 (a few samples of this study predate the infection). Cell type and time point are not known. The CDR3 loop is CASSTAASYGYTF. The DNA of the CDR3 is TGTGCCAGCAGCACCGCCGCCTCGTATGGCTACACCTTC. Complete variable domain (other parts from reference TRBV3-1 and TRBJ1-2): DTAVSQTPKYLVTQMGNDKSIKCEQNLGHDTMYWYKQDSKKFLKIMFSYNNKELIINETVPNRFSPKSPDKAHLNLHINSLELGDSAVYFCASSTAASYGYTFGSGTRLTVV.